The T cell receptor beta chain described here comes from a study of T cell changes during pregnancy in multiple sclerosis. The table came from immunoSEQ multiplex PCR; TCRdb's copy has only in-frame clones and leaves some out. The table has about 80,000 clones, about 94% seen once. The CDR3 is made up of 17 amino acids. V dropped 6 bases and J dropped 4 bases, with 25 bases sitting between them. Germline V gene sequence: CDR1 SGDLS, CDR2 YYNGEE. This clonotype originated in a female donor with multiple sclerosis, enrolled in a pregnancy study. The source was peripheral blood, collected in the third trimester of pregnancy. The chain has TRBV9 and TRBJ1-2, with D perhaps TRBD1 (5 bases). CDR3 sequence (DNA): TGTGCCAGCACCAGCGCCCTAAGGGGAGGGTTACCCTATGGCTACACCTTC. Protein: CASTSALRGGLPYGYTF.